This is a list of T cell receptor beta chains from one sample in a study of T cells after yellow fever vaccination. TCRdb used MiXCR to reprocess the 5' RACE reads, holding one entry per CDR3 protein. The sample has under 600,000 distinct CDR3 sequences; approximately 15% are singletons. Sequenced here: PBMCs, sampled on the day of the yellow fever booster vaccination. All receptors come from a man aged 30-40 years who received the YFV17D yellow fever vaccine. Both conserved end residues are part of each CDR3. Fields, in order: clone size, V gene, D gene, J gene, CDR3 protein, CDR3 DNA. A D gene is named only where the DNA matches it firmly. The size entry is marked missing in some rows and otherwise reads once, few, many or a size class.

-	TRBV7-9	-	TRBJ1-3	CASSRQGNTIYF	TGTGCCAGCAGCCGACAGGGAAACACCATATATTTT
few	TRBV27	-	TRBJ1-1	CASRRGAFF	TGTGCCAGCAGGCGAGGGGCTTTCTTT
few	TRBV29-1	TRBD2	TRBJ2-2	CSAREGPGELFF	TGCAGCGCCCGGGAGGGTCCCGGGGAGCTGTTTTTT
few	TRBV7-2	TRBD1	TRBJ2-1	CASIQGTGVNEQFF	TGTGCCAGCATCCAAGGGACAGGGGTAAATGAGCAGTTCTTC
-	TRBV11-2	-	TRBJ2-7	CASSLRADSYEQYF	TGTGCCAGCAGCTTGCGGGCCGACTCCTACGAGCAGTACTTC
few	TRBV4-2	-	TRBJ2-4	CASSQDTALAAKNIQYF	TGTGCCAGCAGCCAAGACACCGCCCTAGCGGCCAAAAACATTCAGTACTTC
-	TRBV18	TRBD2	TRBJ2-3	CASSPGGSPHTDTQYF	TGTGCCAGCTCACCAGGCGGGAGCCCCCACACAGATACGCAGTATTTT
-	TRBV7-6	-	TRBJ2-3	CASSLTERGAGRFTDTQYF	TGTGCCAGCAGCTTAACGGAGAGAGGGGCAGGGAGATTCACAGATACGCAGTATTTT
-	TRBV9	TRBD1	TRBJ2-2	CASSEEGPGQGANTGELFF	TGTGCCAGCAGCGAGGAGGGACCCGGACAGGGGGCGAACACCGGGGAGCTGTTTTTT
-	TRBV7-9	-	TRBJ2-7	CASSRVLGQSYEQYF	TGTGCCAGCAGTCGAGTCCTTGGACAGTCCTACGAGCAGTACTTC
few	TRBV25-1	-	TRBJ2-7	CASSPTNLAGEQYF	TGTGCCAGCAGTCCAACGAACCTAGCCGGGGAGCAGTACTTC
few	TRBV7-8	-	TRBJ2-5	CASSPRAGAQGQETQYF	TGTGCCAGCAGCCCGCGGGCGGGTGCCCAGGGACAAGAGACCCAGTACTTC
few	TRBV7-3	-	TRBJ2-2	CASSLTGQFPGELFF	TGTGCCAGCAGCTTGACCGGACAGTTCCCCGGGGAGCTGTTTTTT
few	TRBV29-1	TRBD2	TRBJ2-3	CSFSSGRASGDTQYF	TGCAGCTTCTCTAGCGGGAGGGCATCTGGAGATACGCAGTATTTT
many	TRBV29-1	TRBD2	TRBJ2-7	CSLISGSEQYF	TGCAGCCTGATTAGCGGGAGCGAGCAGTACTTC
-	TRBV20-1	-	TRBJ2-7	CSASLGTGYEQYF	TGCAGTGCTAGCCTGGGCACCGGCTACGAGCAGTACTTC
few	TRBV18	TRBD2	TRBJ2-7	CASSPAGGPGEQYF	TGTGCCAGCTCACCAGCGGGAGGGCCAGGGGAGCAGTACTTC
-	TRBV12-3/TRBV12-4	TRBD1	TRBJ2-7	CASSYDPGQMYEQYF	TGTGCCAGCAGTTACGATCCGGGACAGATGTACGAGCAGTACTTC
-	TRBV7-2	-	TRBJ2-3	CASSRRVGILDTQYF	TGTGCCAGCAGCCGCAGGGTTGGGATTCTGGATACGCAGTATTTT
-	TRBV28	-	TRBJ1-5	CASSLTNQPQHF	TGTGCCAGCAGTTTAACCAATCAGCCCCAGCATTTT
-	TRBV4-2	-	TRBJ2-1	CASSHPLQRRIYNEQFF	TGTGCCAGCAGCCACCCCCTCCAGCGGCGAATATACAATGAGCAGTTCTTC
-	TRBV14	-	TRBJ2-7	CASSQGGIPYEQYF	TGTGCCAGCAGCCAAGGGGGGATCCCCTACGAGCAGTACTTC
-	TRBV20-1	TRBD1	TRBJ1-1	CSATPLDRYNAFF	TGCAGTGCTACCCCTCTGGACAGGTACAACGCTTTCTTT
-	TRBV5-1	-	TRBJ2-7	CASSLGLGPYYEQYF	TGCGCCAGCAGCTTGGGTTTAGGACCGTACTACGAGCAGTACTTC
many	TRBV7-2	TRBD1	TRBJ1-6	CASSAGGRSPLHF	TGTGCCAGCAGCGCAGGGGGCCGCTCACCCCTCCACTTT
-	TRBV7-2	-	TRBJ2-1	CASSAGIQNNEQFF	TGTGCCAGCAGCGCGGGAATTCAAAACAATGAGCAGTTCTTC
few	TRBV18	-	TRBJ2-7	CASSPPGSQYSYEQYF	TGTGCCAGCTCACCTCCGGGAAGTCAATATTCCTACGAGCAGTACTTC
few	TRBV7-8	TRBD1	TRBJ1-2	CASSLGQGNGYTF	TGTGCCAGCAGCTTAGGACAGGGGAATGGCTACACCTTC
-	TRBV5-6	-	TRBJ2-5	CASSWTDQGTQYF	TGTGCCAGCAGCTGGACAGACCAAGGGACCCAGTACTTC
few	TRBV4-3	TRBD2	TRBJ2-3	CASSQPGTSGYTDTQYF	TGCGCCAGCAGCCAACCCGGGACTAGCGGATACACAGATACGCAGTATTTT
few	TRBV5-1	-	TRBJ1-4	CASSLVGGERGEKLFF	TGCGCCAGCAGCTTGGTCGGCGGGGAGCGGGGTGAAAAACTGTTTTTT
many	TRBV24-1	TRBD1	TRBJ2-1	CATSDFAGQGYNEQFF	TGTGCCACCAGTGATTTCGCCGGACAGGGTTACAATGAGCAGTTCTTC
few	TRBV12-3/TRBV12-4	TRBD1	TRBJ2-7	CASSLGQGALYEQYF	TGTGCCAGCAGTTTAGGGCAGGGGGCGCTCTACGAGCAGTACTTC
few	TRBV7-9	TRBD2	TRBJ2-5	CASSLGGGGGETQYF	TGTGCCAGCAGCTTAGGCGGAGGCGGGGGAGAGACCCAGTACTTC
few	TRBV29-1	TRBD1	TRBJ2-7	CSVETGDVPYEQYF	TGCAGCGTTGAGACAGGGGATGTGCCCTACGAGCAGTACTTC
-	TRBV11-2	-	TRBJ1-5	CASIPGTVGQPQHF	TGTGCCAGCATCCCCGGGACGGTAGGGCAGCCCCAGCATTTT
-	TRBV18	TRBD2	TRBJ2-7	CASSRTSGSDHEQYF	TGTGCCAGCTCACGGACTAGCGGGAGTGACCACGAGCAGTACTTC
-	TRBV5-6	-	TRBJ1-1	CASSSSVRNYEAFF	TGTGCCAGCAGTTCCTCGGTCAGGAACTATGAAGCTTTCTTT
many	TRBV5-1	-	TRBJ2-2	CASSLGPTGELFF	TGCGCCAGCAGCTTGGGACCGACCGGGGAGCTGTTTTTT
-	TRBV12-3/TRBV12-4	TRBD1	TRBJ2-5	CASNVGQGIQETQYF	TGTGCCAGCAATGTTGGACAGGGGATCCAAGAGACCCAGTACTTC
many	TRBV7-2	-	TRBJ2-3	CASSAAASGTDTQYF	TGTGCCAGCAGCGCAGCGGCTAGCGGCACAGATACGCAGTATTTT
many	TRBV18	-	TRBJ1-5	CASSPGNQPQHF	TGTGCCAGCTCACCGGGCAATCAGCCCCAGCATTTT
few	TRBV5-6	TRBD1	TRBJ2-1	CASRRPEGARNEQFF	TGTGCCAGCAGACGACCCGAGGGGGCTCGCAATGAGCAGTTCTTC
-	TRBV5-1	-	TRBJ1-3	CASSQSWDTSGNTIYF	TGCGCCAGCAGCCAGTCTTGGGACACTTCTGGAAACACCATATATTTT
few	TRBV7-9	-	TRBJ2-1	CASSLVAGQTYNEQFF	TGTGCCAGCAGCTTAGTGGCAGGACAAACCTACAATGAGCAGTTCTTC
few	TRBV24-1	-	TRBJ1-5	CATSDLPGDTNSNQPQHF	TGTGCCACCAGTGATTTGCCGGGGGATACCAATAGCAATCAGCCCCAGCATTTT
few	TRBV6-1	-	TRBJ2-2	CASTPRTAGMDGELFF	TGTGCCAGCACCCCCAGGACGGCGGGAATGGACGGGGAGCTGTTTTTT
many	TRBV7-2	TRBD1	TRBJ1-1	CASLGQDMNTEAFF	TGTGCCAGCTTGGGACAGGACATGAACACTGAAGCTTTCTTT
few	TRBV12-3/TRBV12-4	-	TRBJ2-5	CASKTVGTQETQYF	TGTGCCAGCAAGACGGTGGGGACACAAGAGACCCAGTACTTC
-	TRBV12-3/TRBV12-4	-	TRBJ1-5	CASSLAGVRDQPQHF	TGTGCCAGCAGTTTGGCTGGGGTCAGGGATCAGCCCCAGCATTTT
few	TRBV20-1	-	TRBJ2-2	CSASSTEANTGELFF	TGCAGTGCTAGTAGTACAGAAGCGAACACCGGGGAGCTGTTTTTT
-	TRBV5-1	-	TRBJ1-4	CASSLDRDEKLFF	TGCGCCAGCAGCTTGGACAGGGATGAAAAACTGTTTTTT
few	TRBV20-1	-	TRBJ2-7	CSARDPRGNEQYF	TGCAGTGCTAGAGACCCGAGGGGAAACGAGCAGTACTTC
-	TRBV20-1	-	TRBJ2-3	CSARAGSDTQYF	TGCAGTGCTAGAGCGGGGTCAGATACGCAGTATTTT
-	TRBV7-9	TRBD1	TRBJ1-5	CASSSGTGFSNQPQHF	TGTGCCAGCAGCTCGGGGACAGGGTTTAGCAATCAGCCCCAGCATTTT
few	TRBV19	TRBD1	TRBJ2-7	CASSTPGQSYEQYF	TGTGCCAGTAGTACGCCGGGACAGTCCTACGAGCAGTACTTC
few	TRBV7-2	TRBD1	TRBJ1-6	CASSVHLQGLNSPLHF	TGTGCCAGCAGCGTTCATTTACAGGGGCTCAATTCACCCCTCCACTTT